This paragraph reports one T cell receptor beta chain. The V gene's germline CDR1 is WSHSY and CDR2 SAAADI. The CDR3 spans 13 residues. V was trimmed by 6 bases and J by 1 base, leaving 10 bases between them. This entry is derived from a study of Ad26.COV2.S vaccination and SARS-CoV-2 variants. Specified treatment: 19 received Ad26.COV2.S at low or high dose, single or two shots; roughly 5 received placebo; per-sample allocation not given. Each sample was drawn 63 days after the first injection (of vaccine or placebo). Some clones are missing from TCRdb's copy, which holds only in-frame ones; the method was immunoSEQ multiplex PCR. The sample holds 410,000 or so clones; more than 80% are singletons and the top ten take over 9%.

This receptor was obtained from a person aged 18-60 years who received the Ad26.COV2.S COVID-19 vaccine or a placebo. The V call is TRBV10-2, the J call TRBJ2-7; the D gene is possibly TRBD2 (5 bases). The material was peripheral blood, obtained in a trial of Ad26.COV2.S vaccine versus placebo. The CDR3 DNA follows: TGCGCCAGCAGCCCCCGCGGGTCCTACGAGCAGTACTTC. It yields the protein CASSPRGSYEQYF.